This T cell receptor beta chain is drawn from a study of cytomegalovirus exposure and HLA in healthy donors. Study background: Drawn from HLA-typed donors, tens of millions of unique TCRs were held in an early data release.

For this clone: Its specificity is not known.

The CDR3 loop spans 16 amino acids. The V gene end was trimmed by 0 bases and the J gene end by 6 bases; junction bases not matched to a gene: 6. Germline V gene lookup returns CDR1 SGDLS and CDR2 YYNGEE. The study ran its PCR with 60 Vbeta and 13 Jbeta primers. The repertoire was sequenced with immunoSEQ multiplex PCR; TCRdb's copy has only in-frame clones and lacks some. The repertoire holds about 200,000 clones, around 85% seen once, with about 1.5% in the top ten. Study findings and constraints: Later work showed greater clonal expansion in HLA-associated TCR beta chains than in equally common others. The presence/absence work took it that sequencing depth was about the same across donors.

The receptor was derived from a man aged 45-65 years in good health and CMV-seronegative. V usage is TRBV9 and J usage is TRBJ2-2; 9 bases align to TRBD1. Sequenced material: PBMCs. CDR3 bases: TGTGCCAGCAGCGTAGTGGGACAGGGTAGTGCCGGGGAGCTGTTTTTT. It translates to CASSVVGQGSAGELFF.